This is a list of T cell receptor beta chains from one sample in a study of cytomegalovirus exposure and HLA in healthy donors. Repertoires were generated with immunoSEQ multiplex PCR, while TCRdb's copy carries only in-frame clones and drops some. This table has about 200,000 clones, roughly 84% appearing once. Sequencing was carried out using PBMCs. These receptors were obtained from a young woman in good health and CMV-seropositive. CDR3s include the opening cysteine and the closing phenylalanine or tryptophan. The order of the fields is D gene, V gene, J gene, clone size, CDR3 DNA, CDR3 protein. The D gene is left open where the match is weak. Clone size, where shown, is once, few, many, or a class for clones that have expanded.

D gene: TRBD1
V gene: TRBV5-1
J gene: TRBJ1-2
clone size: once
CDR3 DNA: TGCGCCAGCAGCTTGATGGCAGGGGGAGGTGGCTACACCTTC
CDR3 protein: CASSLMAGGGGYTF

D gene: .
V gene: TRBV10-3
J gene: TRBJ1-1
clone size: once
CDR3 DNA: TGTGCCATCAGTGAGTCGTGGGAGGGCGTGAACACTGAAGCTTTCTTT
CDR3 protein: CAISESWEGVNTEAFF

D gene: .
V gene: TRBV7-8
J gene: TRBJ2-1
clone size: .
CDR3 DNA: TGTGCCAGCAGCTTTCCCGTAGTGTCCGACCGGCGGGAGCAGTTCTTC
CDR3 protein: CASSFPVVSDRREQFF

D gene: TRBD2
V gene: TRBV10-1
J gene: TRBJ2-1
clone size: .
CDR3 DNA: TGCGCCAGCAATGGCGGGAGCCCCTACAATGAGCAGTTCTTC
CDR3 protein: CASNGGSPYNEQFF

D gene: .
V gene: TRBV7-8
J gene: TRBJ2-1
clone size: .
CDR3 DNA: TGTGCCAGCAGCTTAGGAGTGGGAGGAGGGTATGAGCAGTTCTTC
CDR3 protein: CASSLGVGGGYEQFF

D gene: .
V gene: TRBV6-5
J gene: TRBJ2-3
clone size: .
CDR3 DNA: TGTGCCAGCAGTACCGGACAGAGCACAGATACGCAGTATTTT
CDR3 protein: CASSTGQSTDTQYF

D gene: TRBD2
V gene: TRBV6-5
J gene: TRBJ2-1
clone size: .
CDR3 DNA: TGTGCCAGCCGGCTAGCGGCCGCGTTCAACAATGAGCAGTTCTTC
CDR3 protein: CASRLAAAFNNEQFF

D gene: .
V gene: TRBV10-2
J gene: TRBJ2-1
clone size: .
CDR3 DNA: TGCGCCAGCAGCCCTCCCTTGGACTACCTCTCCTACAATGAGCAGTTCTTC
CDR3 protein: CASSPPLDYLSYNEQFF

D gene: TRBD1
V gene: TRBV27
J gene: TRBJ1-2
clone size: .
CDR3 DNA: TGTGCCAGCAGTTTGGCAGGGGGGCTAAAATTCTATGGCTACACCTTC
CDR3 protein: CASSLAGGLKFYGYTF

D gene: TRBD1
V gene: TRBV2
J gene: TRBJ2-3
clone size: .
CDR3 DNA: TGTGCCACCCGAGTACAGGGGGCAGGCACAGATACGCAGTATTTT
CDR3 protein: CATRVQGAGTDTQYF

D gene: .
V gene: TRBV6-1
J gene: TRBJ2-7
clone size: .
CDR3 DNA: TGTGCCAGCAGTGAAGCGTTTTCAGGGTACTACGAGCAGTACTTC
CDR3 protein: CASSEAFSGYYEQYF

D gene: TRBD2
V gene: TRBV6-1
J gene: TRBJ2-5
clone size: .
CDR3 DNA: TGTGCCAGCAGTGAAGATGACGGGACTAGCGGGACCCGGGAGACCCAGTACTTC
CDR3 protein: CASSEDDGTSGTRETQYF

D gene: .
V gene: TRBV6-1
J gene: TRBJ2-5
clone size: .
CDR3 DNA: TGTGCCAGCAGTGACGGTAGCGCTCAAGAGACCCAGTACTTC
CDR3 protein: CASSDGSAQETQYF

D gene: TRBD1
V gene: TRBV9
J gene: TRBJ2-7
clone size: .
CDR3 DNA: TGTGCCAGCAGCGTAGCTCGTAGGAACAGGGGATTTTACGAGCAGTACTTC
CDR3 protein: CASSVARRNRGFYEQYF

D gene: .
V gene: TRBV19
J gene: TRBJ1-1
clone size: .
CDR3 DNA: TGTGCCAGTGGGACCGGGGGGAACACTGAAGCTTTCTTT
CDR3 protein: CASGTGGNTEAFF

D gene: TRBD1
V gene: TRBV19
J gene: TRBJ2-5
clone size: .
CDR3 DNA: TGTGCCAGTAGTCCTATTCGGACTCAGGGGGAAGAGACCCAGTACTTC
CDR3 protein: CASSPIRTQGEETQYF

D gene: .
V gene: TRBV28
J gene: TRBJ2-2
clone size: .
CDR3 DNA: TGTGCCAGCAGTTTATCAACCCCTCAGGGGAGCACCGGGGAGCTGTTTTTT
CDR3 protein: CASSLSTPQGSTGELFF

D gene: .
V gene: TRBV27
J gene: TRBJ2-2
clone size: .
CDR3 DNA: TGTGCCAGCAGTTTCCAGGGAGGGAACACCGGGGAGCTGTTTTTT
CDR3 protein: CASSFQGGNTGELFF

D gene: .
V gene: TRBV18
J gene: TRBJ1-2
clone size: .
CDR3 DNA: TGTGCCAGCTCACCTTCGGACAGTCCTTTCTATGGCTACACCTTC
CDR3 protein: CASSPSDSPFYGYTF

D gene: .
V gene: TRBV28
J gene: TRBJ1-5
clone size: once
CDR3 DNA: TGTGCCAGCAGGATACTTCGGTCGGGTCAGCCCCAGCATTTT
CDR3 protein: CASRILRSGQPQHF

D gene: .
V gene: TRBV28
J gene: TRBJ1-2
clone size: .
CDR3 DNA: TGTGCCAGCAGTTCCACACCAACCTATGGCTACACCTTC
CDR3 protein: CASSSTPTYGYTF

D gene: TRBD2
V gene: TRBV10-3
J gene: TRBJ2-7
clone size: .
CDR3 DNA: TGTGCCATCAGTGAGCCTAGCGGGAGATACGAGCAGTACTTC
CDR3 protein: CAISEPSGRYEQYF

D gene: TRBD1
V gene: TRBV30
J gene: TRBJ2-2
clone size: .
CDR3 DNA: TGTGCCTGGCGAAGGGGGCGGACCGGGGAGCTGTTTTTT
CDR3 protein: CAWRRGRTGELFF

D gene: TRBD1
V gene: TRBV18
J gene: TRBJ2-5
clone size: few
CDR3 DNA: TGTGCCAGCTCATTCGACAGGGCCGAGACCCAGTACTTC
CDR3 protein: CASSFDRAETQYF

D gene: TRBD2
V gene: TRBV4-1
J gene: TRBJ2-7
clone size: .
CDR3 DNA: TGCGCCAGCAGCCAAGGGGCTAGCGGGCCCCTGGGCGAGCAGTACTTC
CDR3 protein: CASSQGASGPLGEQYF

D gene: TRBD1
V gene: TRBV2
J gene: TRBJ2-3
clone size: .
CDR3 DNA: TGTGCCAGCAGCGCCTCCCCGGACAGGGCAGAAGATACGCAGTATTTT
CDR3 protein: CASSASPDRAEDTQYF

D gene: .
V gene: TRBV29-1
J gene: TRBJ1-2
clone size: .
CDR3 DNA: TGCAGCGTTGACAGTGACTATGGCTACACCTTC
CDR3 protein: CSVDSDYGYTF

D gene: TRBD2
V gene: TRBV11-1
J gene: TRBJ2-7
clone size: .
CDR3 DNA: TGTGCCAGCAGCTTAGATTTGACTAGCGGGAGTTTGCAGCAGTACTTC
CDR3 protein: CASSLDLTSGSLQQYF

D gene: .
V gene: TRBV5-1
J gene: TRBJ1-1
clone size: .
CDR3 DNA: TGCGCCAGCAGCTTTTCCCCTCGTCGGGCTGAAGCTTTCTTT
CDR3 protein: CASSFSPRRAEAFF

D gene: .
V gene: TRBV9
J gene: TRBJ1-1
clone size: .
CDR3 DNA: TGTGCCAGCAGCGTAAGAGGTGACACTGAAGCTTTCTTT
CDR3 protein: CASSVRGDTEAFF

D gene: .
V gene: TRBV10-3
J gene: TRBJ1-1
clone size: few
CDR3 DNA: TGTGCCATCAGTGGAACAGGGAACACTGAAGCTTTCTTT
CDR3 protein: CAISGTGNTEAFF

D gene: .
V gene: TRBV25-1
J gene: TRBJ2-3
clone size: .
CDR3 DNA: TGTGCCAGCAGCCATCATGTTTTCCCAGATACGCAGTATTTT
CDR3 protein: CASSHHVFPDTQYF

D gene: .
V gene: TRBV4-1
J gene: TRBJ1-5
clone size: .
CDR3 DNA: TGCGCCAGCAGCCAAGACAGGGCCGCAAATCAGCCCCAGCATTTT
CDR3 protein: CASSQDRAANQPQHF

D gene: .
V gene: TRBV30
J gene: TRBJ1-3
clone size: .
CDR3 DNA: TGTGCCTGGAGTGAAACTCTGTTCTCTGGAAACACCATATATTTT
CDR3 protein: CAWSETLFSGNTIYF

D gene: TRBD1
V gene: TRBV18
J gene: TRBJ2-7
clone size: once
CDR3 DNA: TGTGCCAGCTCACCCACTAGAGGGACAGGTGCCTACGAGCAGTACTTC
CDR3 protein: CASSPTRGTGAYEQYF

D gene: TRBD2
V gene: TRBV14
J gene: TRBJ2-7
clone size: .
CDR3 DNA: TGTGCCAGCAGCCAAAGGACTAGCGACGTCTACGAGCAGTACTTC
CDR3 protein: CASSQRTSDVYEQYF

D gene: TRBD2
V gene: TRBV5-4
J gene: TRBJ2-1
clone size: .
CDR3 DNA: TGTGCCAGCAGGCCGGGACTAGCGGGAGTAAATGAGCAGTTCTTC
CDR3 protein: CASRPGLAGVNEQFF

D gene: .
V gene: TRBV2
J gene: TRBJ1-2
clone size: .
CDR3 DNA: TGTGCCAGCAGTCCCCTTAGAGACTATGGCTACACCTTC
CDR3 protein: CASSPLRDYGYTF

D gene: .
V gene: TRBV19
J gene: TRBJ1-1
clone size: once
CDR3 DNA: TGTGCCAGTAGTTGGGGCCGGACTGAAGCTTTCTTT
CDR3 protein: CASSWGRTEAFF

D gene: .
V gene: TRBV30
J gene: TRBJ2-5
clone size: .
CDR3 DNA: TGTGCCTGGAGCCAGGAGGAGGAGGGGGAGACCCAGTACTTC
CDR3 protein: CAWSQEEEGETQYF

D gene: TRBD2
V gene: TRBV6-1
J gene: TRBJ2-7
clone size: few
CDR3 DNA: TGTGCCAGCAGTGAAACCCCCCTAGCGGGAAACGAGCAGTACTTC
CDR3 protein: CASSETPLAGNEQYF

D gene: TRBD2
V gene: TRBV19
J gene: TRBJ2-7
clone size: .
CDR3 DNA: TGTGCCAGTACCGCTAGCGGGAGATCCTACGAGCAGTACTTC
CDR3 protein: CASTASGRSYEQYF

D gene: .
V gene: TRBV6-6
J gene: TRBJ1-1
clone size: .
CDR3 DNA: TGTGCCAGCAGTTACGGTAGGGGGTTGACTGAAGCTTTCTTT
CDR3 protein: CASSYGRGLTEAFF

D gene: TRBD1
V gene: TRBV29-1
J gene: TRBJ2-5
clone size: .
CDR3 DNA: TGCAGCGCCTCATTCCTTTCCGGGACAGGGCTACTCTTCGAGGAGACCCAGTACTTC
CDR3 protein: CSASFLSGTGLLFEETQYF

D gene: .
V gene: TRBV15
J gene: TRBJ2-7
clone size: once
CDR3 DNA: TGTGCCACCAGCAGAGGGGCCTCTGGATACGAGCAGTACTTC
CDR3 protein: CATSRGASGYEQYF

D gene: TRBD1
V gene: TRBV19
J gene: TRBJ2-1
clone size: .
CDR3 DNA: TGTGCCAGTAGAATACCTCTGGGACAGGGGGGGAATGAGCAGTTCTTC
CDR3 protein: CASRIPLGQGGNEQFF

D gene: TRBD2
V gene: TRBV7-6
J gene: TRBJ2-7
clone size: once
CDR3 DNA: TGTGCCAGCAGCTCAAGAGCGGGAGTACCCTACGAGCAGTACTTC
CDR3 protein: CASSSRAGVPYEQYF

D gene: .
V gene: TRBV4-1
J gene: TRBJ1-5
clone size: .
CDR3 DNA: TGCGCCAGCAGCCAATGGAGACAGGCCGAAAATAGCAATCAGCCCCAGCATTTT
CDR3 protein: CASSQWRQAENSNQPQHF

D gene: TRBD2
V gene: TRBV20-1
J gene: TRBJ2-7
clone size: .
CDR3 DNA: TGCAGTGCCGAAACTAGCGACGAGCAGTACTTC
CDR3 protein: CSAETSDEQYF

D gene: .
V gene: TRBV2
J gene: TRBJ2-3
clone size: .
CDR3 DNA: TGTGCCAGCAGTGATTGGGCAGCCTCCACAGATACGCAGTATTTT
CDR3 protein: CASSDWAASTDTQYF